The clone carrying this T cell receptor beta chain has ten or more counts. Genomic DNA acted as the template from which TCR beta VDJ combination and CDR3 sequence profiling were carried out. TCRdb reprocessed the reads with MiXCR, giving one entry per CDR3 protein. The sample has about 150,000 distinct CDR3 sequences; about 54% are singletons. The source of the sample is a study of CD8+CD57+ T cells in acquired aplastic anemia. Patients chosen for sequencing had shown CD8+CD57+ cell expansion by flow cytometry. The clonotype comes from a human donor with aplastic anemia. The specimen sequenced was sorted CD4+, CD8+, or CD8+CD57+ T cells (not recorded which) from PBMCs.

CDR3 protein: CASQAGGSYNEQFF. For the CDR3, the DNA is TGTGCCAGCCAAGCGGGGGGGTCGTACAATGAGCAGTTCTTC. The chain joins TRBV25-1 to TRBJ2-1; 10 nucleotides line up with TRBD2. J lost 4 bases, V lost 8 bases, and 5 bases had no gene match. The CDR3 extends over 14 amino acids. Per germline, CDR1 MGHDK and CDR2 SYGVNS.